Reported below is one T cell receptor (beta chain). TCRdb's copy holds only in-frame clones and misses some; the assay was immunoSEQ multiplex PCR. This sample has more than 200,000 clones; approximately 84% occur once, and the top ten carry 4.4%. Germline V gives CDR1 MNHEY, CDR2 SMNVEV (reference sequence). There are 15 residues in the CDR3. V was pared by 8 bases and J by 2 bases, with 8 bases of the junction left unmatched. The sample comes from a study of blood T cell repertoires in COVID-19. Study information: The United States, Italy and Spain supplied acute and convalescent COVID-19 samples.

The sample consisted of peripheral blood. The chain joins TRBV27 to TRBJ2-1, with 8 bases that match TRBD2. This clonotype originated in a man between 50 and 59 years old with acute or convalescent COVID-19. This chain's CDR3 is CASRLGRGAYNEQFF. The CDR3, as DNA: TGTGCCAGCCGATTAGGGCGGGGGGCCTACAATGAGCAGTTCTTC.